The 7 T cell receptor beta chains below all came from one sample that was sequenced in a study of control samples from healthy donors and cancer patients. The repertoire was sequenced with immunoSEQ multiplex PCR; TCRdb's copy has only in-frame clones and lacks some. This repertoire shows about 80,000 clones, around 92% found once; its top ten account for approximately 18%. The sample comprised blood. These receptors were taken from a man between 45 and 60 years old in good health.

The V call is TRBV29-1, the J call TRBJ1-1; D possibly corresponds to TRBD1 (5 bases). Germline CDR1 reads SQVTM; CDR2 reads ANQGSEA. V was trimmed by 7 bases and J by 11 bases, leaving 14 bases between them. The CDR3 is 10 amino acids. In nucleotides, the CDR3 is TGCAGCGCTGGGGGGGTTGAGGCTTTCTTT. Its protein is CSAGGVEAFF. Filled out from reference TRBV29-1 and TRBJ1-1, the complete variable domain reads SAVISQKPSRDICQRGTSLTIQCQVDSQVTMMFWYRQQPGQSLTLIATANQGSEATYESGFVIDKFPISRPNLTFSTLTVSNMSPEDSSIYLCSAGGVEAFFGQGTRLTVV.

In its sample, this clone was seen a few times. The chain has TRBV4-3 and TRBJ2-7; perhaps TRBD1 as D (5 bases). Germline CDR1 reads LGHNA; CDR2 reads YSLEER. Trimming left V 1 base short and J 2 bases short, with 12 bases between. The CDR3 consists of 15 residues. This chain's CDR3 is CASSQGQSVAYEQYF. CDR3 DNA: TGCGCCAGCAGCCAAGGACAGTCAGTCGCCTACGAGCAGTACTTC.

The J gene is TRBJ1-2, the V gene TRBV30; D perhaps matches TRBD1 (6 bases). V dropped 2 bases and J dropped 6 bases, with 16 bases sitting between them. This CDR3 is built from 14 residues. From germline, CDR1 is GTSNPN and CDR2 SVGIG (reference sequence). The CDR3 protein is CAWSPGHPSHGYTF. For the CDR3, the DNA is TGTGCCTGGAGTCCGGGACACCCATCCCATGGCTACACCTTC.

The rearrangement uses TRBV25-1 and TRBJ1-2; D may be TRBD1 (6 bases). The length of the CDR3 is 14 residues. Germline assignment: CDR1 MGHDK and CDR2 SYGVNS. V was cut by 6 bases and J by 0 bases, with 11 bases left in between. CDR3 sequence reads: CASRQGSANYGYTF. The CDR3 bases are TGTGCCAGCAGACAGGGATCTGCTAACTATGGCTACACCTTC.

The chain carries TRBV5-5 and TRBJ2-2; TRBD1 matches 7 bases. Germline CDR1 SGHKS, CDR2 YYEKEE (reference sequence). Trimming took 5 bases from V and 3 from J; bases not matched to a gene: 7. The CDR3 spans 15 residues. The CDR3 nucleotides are TGTGCCAGCAGGAGGGGGCTCGAAGACACCGGGGAGCTGTTTTTT. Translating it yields CASRRGLEDTGELFF.

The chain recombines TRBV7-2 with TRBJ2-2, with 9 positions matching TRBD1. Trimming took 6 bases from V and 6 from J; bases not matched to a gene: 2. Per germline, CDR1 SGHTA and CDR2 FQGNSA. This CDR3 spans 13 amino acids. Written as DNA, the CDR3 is TGTGCCAGCAGGGGACAGGGTCCCGGGGAGCTGTTTTTT. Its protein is CASRGQGPGELFF.

The CDR3 coding sequence is TGTGCCAGCTCACTTCAGGGGGCCAACACTGAAGCTTTCTTT. This gives the protein CASSLQGANTEAFF. The genes are TRBV18 and TRBJ1-1; 8 bases fit TRBD1. Germline V CDR1 and CDR2: KGHSH, LQKENI. There are 14 residues in the CDR3. Unmatched junction bases numbered 3, after V lost 4 bases and J lost 2 bases.